These 12 T cell receptor beta chains came from one sample sequenced in a study of blood T cell repertoires in COVID-19. Produced via immunoSEQ multiplex PCR; TCRdb's table is partial and in-frame only. The sample lists 150,000 to 200,000 clones, 70% to 90% occurring once. Sequencing used peripheral blood. These TCRs come from a human donor with active or convalescent COVID-19. The donor label of this sample is uncertain.

The gene calls are TRBV7-8 and TRBJ2-7; 9 nucleotides align to TRBD2. The CDR3 consists of 17 residues. J lost 1 base, V lost 1 base, and 8 bases had no gene match. CDR1 and CDR2 (germline): SGHVS, FQNEAQ. The CDR3 loop is CASSLDSWSGRSYEQYF. Here the CDR3 DNA reads TGTGCCAGCAGCTTAGATAGCTGGAGCGGGAGGTCCTACGAGCAGTACTTC.

V is TRBV10-3 and J is TRBJ2-5; 9 bases are shared with TRBD1. The trim removed 8 bases at V and 4 bases at J, leaving 11 bases unmatched. CDR1 and CDR2 (germline): ENHRY, SYGVKD. The CDR3 has 15 residues. CDR3 loop: CAISIGTGTRETQYF. The CDR3 bases are TGTGCCATCTCCATCGGGACAGGGACGCGAGAGACCCAGTACTTC.

The chain uses TRBV11-2 and TRBJ2-3; 10 bases line up with TRBD2. The germline V gene has CDR1 SGHAT and CDR2 FQNNGV. The CDR3 runs 14 residues. Unmatched junction bases numbered 4, after V lost 5 bases and J lost 5 bases. CDR3 DNA: TGTGCCAGCAGCCCGGGACTAGCGAGAGATACGCAGTATTTT. Protein: CASSPGLARDTQYF.

This clone occurred a few times. The rearrangement joins TRBV11-2 to TRBJ2-7, with D perhaps TRBD2 (5 bases). Germline V lookup: CDR1 SGHAT, CDR2 FQNNGV. Trimming left V 5 bases short and J 4 bases short, with 15 bases between. This CDR3 region has 14 residues. This CDR3 reads CASSMTTQGYEQYF. As DNA, the CDR3 is TGTGCCAGCAGCATGACTACTCAAGGGTACGAGCAGTACTTC.

The chain employs TRBV27 and TRBJ2-7; TRBD2 might be the D (5 bases). Germline lookup yields CDR1 MNHEY and CDR2 SMNVEV (reference sequence). CDR3 length: 14 residues. Between the trimmed V and J ends, which lost 5 bases and 1 base, there was a span of 12 bases. DNA for the CDR3: TGTGCCAGCAGTCCCCTGGGAGTTTCCTACGAGCAGTACTTC. This codes for CASSPLGVSYEQYF.

The rearrangement uses TRBV5-5 and TRBJ2-4; D unresolved. The germline V gene has CDR1 SGHKS and CDR2 YYEKEE (reference sequence). This CDR3 comprises 14 residues. Trimming stripped 0 bases from V and 8 bases from J, with 12 bases between. This CDR3 is CASSLGRPFDIQYF. CDR3 in DNA: TGTGCCAGCAGCTTGGGCAGGCCGTTTGACATTCAGTACTTC.

The chain employs TRBV7-2 and TRBJ2-5; 9 bases are a match to TRBD1. The CDR3 has 13 residues. J lost 6 bases, V lost 4 bases, and 3 bases had no gene match. The V gene's germline CDR1 is SGHTA and CDR2 FQGNSA. The CDR3 sequence is CASSSDRGQTQYF. The DNA of the CDR3 is TGTGCCAGCAGCTCGGACAGGGGCCAGACCCAGTACTTC. The variable domain in full, completed from reference TRBV7-2 and TRBJ2-5, reads GAGVSQSPSNKVTEKGKDVELRCDPISGHTALYWYRQSLGQGLEFLIYFQGNSAPDKSGLPSDRFSAERTGGSVSTLTIQRTQQEDSAVYLCASSSDRGQTQYFGPGTRLLVL.

This clone appeared once. The chain joins TRBV2 to TRBJ2-1, with TRBD2 matching over 7 bases. The CDR3 has 15 amino acids. Per germline, CDR1 SNHLY and CDR2 FYNNEI. Losses at the gene ends were 5 bases for V and 8 bases for J; bases not matched to a gene: 12. CDR3 bases: TGTGCCAGCAGTCCGTCAGCGGGGAAGTTGGATGAGCAGTTCTTC. Translation: CASSPSAGKLDEQFF.

In its sample, this clone was seen a few times. The chain links TRBV11-2 to TRBJ2-3; D remains unclear. The CDR3 sequence is 13 residues long. V was pared by 0 bases and J by 2 bases, with 3 bases between. Germline CDR1 reads SGHAT; CDR2 reads FQNNGV. The chain's CDR3 is CASSLDLTDTQYF. The CDR3 DNA is TGTGCCAGCAGCTTAGACCTCACAGATACGCAGTATTTT.

The V call is TRBV19, the J call TRBJ1-4; TRBD1 agrees at 9 bases. The CDR3 runs to 16 residues. Germline CDR1 and CDR2: LNHDA and SQIVND (reference sequence). The ends lost 5 bases at V and 3 bases at J; junction bases unmatched: 7. The CDR3 reads CASSAGTGIANEKLFF. For the CDR3, the DNA is TGTGCCAGTAGTGCTGGGACAGGGATCGCTAATGAAAAACTGTTTTTT.

This chain connects TRBV12-1 to TRBJ2-3; TRBD2, the table's D call, was not compared with the DNA. TRBV12-1 is a pseudogene locus. The CDR3 contains 17 residues. The CDR3 loop is CASTPSPLAGGTDTQYF. DNA for the CDR3: TGTGCCAGCACCCCTTCGCCCCTAGCGGGGGGAACAGATACGCAGTATTTT.

This clone was observed a single time. The chain has TRBV7-8 and TRBJ1-1, with 10 bases matching TRBD1. V shed 3 bases, J shed 1 base, and the junction held 2 bases outside the gene matches. CDR1 SGHVS and CDR2 FQNEAQ come from the germline V gene. The CDR3 extends over 15 amino acids. CDR3 protein: CASSFRDRGNTEAFF. CDR3 bases: TGTGCCAGCAGCTTCCGGGACAGGGGGAACACTGAAGCTTTCTTT.